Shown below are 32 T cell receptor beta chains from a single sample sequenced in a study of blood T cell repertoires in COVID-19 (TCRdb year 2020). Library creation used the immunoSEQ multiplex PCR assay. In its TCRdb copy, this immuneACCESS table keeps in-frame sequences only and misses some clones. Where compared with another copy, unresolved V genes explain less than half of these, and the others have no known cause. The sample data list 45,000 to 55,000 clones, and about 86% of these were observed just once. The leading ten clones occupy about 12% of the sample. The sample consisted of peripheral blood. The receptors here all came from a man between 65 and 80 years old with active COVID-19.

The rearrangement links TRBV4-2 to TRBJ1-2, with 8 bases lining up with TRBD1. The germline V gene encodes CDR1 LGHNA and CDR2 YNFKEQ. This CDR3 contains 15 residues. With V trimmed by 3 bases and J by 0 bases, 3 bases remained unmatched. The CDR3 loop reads CASSQGDRTNYGYTF. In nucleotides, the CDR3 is TGTGCCAGCAGCCAGGGGGACAGGACTAACTATGGCTACACCTTC.

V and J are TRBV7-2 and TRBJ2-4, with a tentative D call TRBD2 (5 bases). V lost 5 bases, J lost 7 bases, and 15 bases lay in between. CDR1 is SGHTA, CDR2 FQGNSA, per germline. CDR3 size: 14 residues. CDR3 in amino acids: CASSPRRGMNIQYF. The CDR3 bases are TGTGCCAGCAGCCCCCGACGGGGAATGAACATTCAGTACTTC. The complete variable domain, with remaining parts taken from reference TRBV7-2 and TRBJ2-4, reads GAGVSQSPSNKVTEKGKDVELRCDPISGHTALYWYRQSLGQGLEFLIYFQGNSAPDKSGLPSDRFSAERTGGSVSTLTIQRTQQEDSAVYLCASSPRRGMNIQYFGAGTRLSVL.

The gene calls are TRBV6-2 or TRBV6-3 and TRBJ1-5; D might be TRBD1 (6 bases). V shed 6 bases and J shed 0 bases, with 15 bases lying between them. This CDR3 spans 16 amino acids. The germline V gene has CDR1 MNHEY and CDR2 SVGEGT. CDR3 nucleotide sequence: TGTGCCAGCAGCCGTACGAACAGGGATAGCAATCAGCCCCAGCATTTT. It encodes CASSRTNRDSNQPQHF.

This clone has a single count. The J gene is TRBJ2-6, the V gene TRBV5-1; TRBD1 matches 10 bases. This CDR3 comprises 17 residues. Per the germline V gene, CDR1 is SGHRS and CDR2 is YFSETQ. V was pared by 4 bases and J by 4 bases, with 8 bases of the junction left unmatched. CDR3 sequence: CASSKGQGLVGANVLTF. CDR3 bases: TGCGCCAGCAGCAAGGGACAGGGGCTGGTAGGGGCCAACGTCCTGACTTTC.

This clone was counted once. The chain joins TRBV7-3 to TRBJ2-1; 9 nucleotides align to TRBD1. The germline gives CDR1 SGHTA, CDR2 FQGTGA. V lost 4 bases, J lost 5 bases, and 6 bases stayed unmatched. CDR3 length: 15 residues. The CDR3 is CASSYGTGYDNEQFF. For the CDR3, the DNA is TGTGCCAGCAGCTACGGGACAGGGTACGACAATGAGCAGTTCTTC.

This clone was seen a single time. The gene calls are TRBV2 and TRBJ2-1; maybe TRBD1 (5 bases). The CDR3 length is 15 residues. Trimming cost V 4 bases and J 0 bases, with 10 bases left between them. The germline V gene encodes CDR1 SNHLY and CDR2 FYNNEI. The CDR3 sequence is CASSATAPSYNEQFF. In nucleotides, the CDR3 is TGTGCCAGCAGTGCGACAGCTCCCTCCTACAATGAGCAGTTCTTC.

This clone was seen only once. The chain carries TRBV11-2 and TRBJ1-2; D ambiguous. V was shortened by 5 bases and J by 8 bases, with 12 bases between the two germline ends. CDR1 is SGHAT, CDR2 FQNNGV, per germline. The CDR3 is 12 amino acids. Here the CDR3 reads CASSRWEGGYTF. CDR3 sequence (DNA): TGTGCCAGCAGCCGGTGGGAGGGAGGCTACACCTTC.

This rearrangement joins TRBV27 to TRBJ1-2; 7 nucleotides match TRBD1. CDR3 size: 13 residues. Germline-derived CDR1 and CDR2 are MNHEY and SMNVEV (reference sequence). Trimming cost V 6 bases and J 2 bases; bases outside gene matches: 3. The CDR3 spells CASRLQGNYGYTF. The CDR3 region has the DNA TGTGCCAGCAGGTTACAGGGGAACTATGGCTACACCTTC.

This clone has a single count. Here the CDR3 reads CASSIGQTPNTEAFF. CDR3 in DNA: TGTGCCAGTAGTATCGGTCAGACACCGAACACTGAAGCTTTCTTT. J is TRBJ1-1 and V is TRBV19; D is ambiguous. V gave up 3 bases and J gave up 1 base, with 12 bases separating them. Germline CDR1 and CDR2: LNHDA and SQIVND (reference sequence). This CDR3 has 15 residues.

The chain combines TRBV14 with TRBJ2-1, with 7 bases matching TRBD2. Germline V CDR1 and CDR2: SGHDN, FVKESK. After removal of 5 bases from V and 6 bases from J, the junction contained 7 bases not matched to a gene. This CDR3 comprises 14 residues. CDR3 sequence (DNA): TGTGCCAGCAGCTATCCCGGGACTACCAATGAGCAGTTCTTC. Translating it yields CASSYPGTTNEQFF.

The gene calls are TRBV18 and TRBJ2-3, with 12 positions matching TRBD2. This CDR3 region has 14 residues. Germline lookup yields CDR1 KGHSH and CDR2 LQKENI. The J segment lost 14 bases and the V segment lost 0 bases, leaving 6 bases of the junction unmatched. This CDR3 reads CASSPPTSGGNAYF. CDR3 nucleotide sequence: TGTGCCAGCTCACCACCTACTAGCGGGGGGAATGCGTATTTT.

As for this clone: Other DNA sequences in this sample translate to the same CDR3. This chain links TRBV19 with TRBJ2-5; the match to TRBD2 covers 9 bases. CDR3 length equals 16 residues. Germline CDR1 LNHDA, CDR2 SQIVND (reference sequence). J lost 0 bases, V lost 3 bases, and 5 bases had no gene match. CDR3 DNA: TGTGCCAGTAGTATCCGACTAGCGGAGTACCAAGAGACCCAGTACTTC. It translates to CASSIRLAEYQETQYF.

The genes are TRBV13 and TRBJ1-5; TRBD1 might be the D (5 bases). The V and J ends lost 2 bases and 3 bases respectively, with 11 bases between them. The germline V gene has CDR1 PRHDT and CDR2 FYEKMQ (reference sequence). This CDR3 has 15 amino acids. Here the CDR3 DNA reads TGTGCCAGCAGCTTAAGGAGGGGCTCCAATCAGCCCCAGCATTTT. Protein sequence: CASSLRRGSNQPQHF.

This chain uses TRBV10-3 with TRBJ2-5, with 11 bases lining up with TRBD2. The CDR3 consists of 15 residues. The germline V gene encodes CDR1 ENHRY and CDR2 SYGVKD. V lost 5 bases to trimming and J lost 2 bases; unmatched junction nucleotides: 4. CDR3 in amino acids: CAISKLAGAQETQYF. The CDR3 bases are TGTGCCATCAGTAAACTAGCGGGAGCTCAAGAGACCCAGTACTTC.

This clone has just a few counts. This CDR3 is CASSLGQTAYGYTF. DNA of the CDR3: TGTGCCAGCAGCTTAGGACAGACTGCCTATGGCTACACCTTC. The chain has TRBV11-2 and TRBJ1-2, with a tentative D call TRBD1 (5 bases). With 1 base removed from V and 4 bases from J, the gap between germline ends came to 10 bases. This CDR3 is built from 14 residues. Germline V CDR1 and CDR2: SGHAT, FQNNGV.

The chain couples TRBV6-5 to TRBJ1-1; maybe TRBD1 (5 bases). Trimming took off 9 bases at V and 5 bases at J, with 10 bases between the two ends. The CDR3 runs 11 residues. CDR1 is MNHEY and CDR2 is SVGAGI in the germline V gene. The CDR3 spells CASRGGTEAFF. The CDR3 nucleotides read TGTGCCAGTCGGGGGGGGACTGAAGCTTTCTTT.

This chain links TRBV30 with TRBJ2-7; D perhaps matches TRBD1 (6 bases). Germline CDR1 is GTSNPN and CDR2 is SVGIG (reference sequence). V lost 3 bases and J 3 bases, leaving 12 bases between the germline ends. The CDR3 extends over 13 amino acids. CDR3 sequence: CAWRGAKVYEQYF. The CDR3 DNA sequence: TGTGCCTGGAGGGGGGCTAAGGTCTACGAGCAGTACTTC.

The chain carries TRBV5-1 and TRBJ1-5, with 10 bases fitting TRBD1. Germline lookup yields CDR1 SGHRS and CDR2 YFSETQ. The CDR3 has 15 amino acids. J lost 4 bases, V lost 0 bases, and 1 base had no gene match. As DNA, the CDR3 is TGCGCCAGCAGCTTGGGACAGGGGGCGAATCAGCCCCAGCATTTT. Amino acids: CASSLGQGANQPQHF.

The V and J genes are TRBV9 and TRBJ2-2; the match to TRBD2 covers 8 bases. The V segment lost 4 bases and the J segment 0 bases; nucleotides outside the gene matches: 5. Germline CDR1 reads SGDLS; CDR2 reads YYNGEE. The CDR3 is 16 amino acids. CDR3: CASSSVAGSNTGELFF. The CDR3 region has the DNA TGTGCCAGCAGCTCCGTAGCGGGGTCGAACACCGGGGAGCTGTTTTTT.

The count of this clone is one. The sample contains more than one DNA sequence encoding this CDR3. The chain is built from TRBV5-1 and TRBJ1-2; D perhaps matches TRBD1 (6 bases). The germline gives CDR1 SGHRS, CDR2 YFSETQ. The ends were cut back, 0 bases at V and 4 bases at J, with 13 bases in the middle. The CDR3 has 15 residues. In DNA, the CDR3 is TGCGCCAGCAGCTTGGCCCTCCAGGGGTTCTATGGCTACACCTTC. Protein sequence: CASSLALQGFYGYTF. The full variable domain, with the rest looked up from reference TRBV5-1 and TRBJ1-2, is KAGVTQTPRYLIKTRGQQVTLSCSPISGHRSVSWYQQTPGQGLQFLFEYFSETQRNKGNFPGRFSGRQFSNSRSEMNVSTLELGDSALYLCASSLALQGFYGYTFGSGTRLTVV.

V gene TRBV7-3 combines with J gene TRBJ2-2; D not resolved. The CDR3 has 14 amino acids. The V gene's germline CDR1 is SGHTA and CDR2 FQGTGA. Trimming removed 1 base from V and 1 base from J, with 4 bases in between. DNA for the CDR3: TGTGCCAGCAGCTTAAACAGGAACACCGGGGAGCTGTTTTTT. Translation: CASSLNRNTGELFF.

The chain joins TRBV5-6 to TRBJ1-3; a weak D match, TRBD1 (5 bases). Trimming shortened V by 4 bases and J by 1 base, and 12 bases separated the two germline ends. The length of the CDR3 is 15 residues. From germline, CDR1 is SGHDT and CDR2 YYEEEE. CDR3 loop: CASSIETGSGNTIYF. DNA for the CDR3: TGTGCCAGCAGCATAGAAACAGGATCTGGAAACACCATATATTTT.

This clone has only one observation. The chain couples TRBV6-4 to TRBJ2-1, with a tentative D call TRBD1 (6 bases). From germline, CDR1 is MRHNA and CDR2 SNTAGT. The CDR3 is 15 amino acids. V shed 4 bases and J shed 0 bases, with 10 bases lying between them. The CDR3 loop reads CASSGQVPSYNEQFF. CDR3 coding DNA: TGTGCCAGCAGTGGACAGGTGCCCTCCTACAATGAGCAGTTCTTC.

The CDR3: CASSYRVARDDGYTF. The CDR3 DNA follows: TGTGCCAGCAGTTACCGGGTTGCGCGAGATGATGGCTACACCTTC. This chain links TRBV6-5 with TRBJ1-2; no reliable D call. Germline CDR1 reads MNHEY; CDR2 reads SVGAGI. The V gene lost 2 bases and the J gene lost 6 bases, with 16 bases spanning the gap. This CDR3 contains 15 residues.

The CDR3 nucleotides read TGTGCCAGCAGCGGGGGTAGACGTCAGGGGTACCAAGAGACCCAGTACTTC. It specifies CASSGGRRQGYQETQYF. The gene calls are TRBV9 and TRBJ2-5; D possibly corresponds to TRBD1 (6 bases). Germline assignment: CDR1 SGDLS and CDR2 YYNGEE. The CDR3 is 17 residues long. The V gene lost 3 bases and the J gene lost 0 bases, with 18 bases spanning the gap. The full variable domain, in which reference TRBV9 and TRBJ2-5 provide the parts outside the CDR3, is DSGVTQTPKHLITATGQRVTLRCSPRSGDLSVYWYQQSLDQGLQFLIQYYNGEERAKGNILERFSAQQFPDLHSELNLSSLELGDSALYFCASSGGRRQGYQETQYFGPGTRLLVL.

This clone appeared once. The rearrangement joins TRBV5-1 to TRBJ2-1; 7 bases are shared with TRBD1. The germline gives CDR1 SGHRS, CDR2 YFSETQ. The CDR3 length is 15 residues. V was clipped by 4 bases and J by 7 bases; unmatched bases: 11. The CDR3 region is CASSRGQAISNEQFF. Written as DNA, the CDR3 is TGCGCCAGCAGCCGAGGACAGGCCATCTCGAATGAGCAGTTCTTC.

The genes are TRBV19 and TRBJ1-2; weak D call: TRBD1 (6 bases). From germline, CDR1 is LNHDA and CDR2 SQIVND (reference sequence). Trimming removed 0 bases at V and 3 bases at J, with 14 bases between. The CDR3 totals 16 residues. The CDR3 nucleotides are TGTGCCAGTAGTATAGATCAGAGACAGGAACACTATGGCTACACCTTC. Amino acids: CASSIDQRQEHYGYTF.

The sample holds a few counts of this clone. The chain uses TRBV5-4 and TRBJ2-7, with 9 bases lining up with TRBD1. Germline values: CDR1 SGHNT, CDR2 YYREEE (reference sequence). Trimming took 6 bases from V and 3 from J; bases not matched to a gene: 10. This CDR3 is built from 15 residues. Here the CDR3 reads CASKGQGQEFYEQYF. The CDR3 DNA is TGTGCCAGCAAGGGACAGGGTCAAGAATTCTACGAGCAGTACTTC.

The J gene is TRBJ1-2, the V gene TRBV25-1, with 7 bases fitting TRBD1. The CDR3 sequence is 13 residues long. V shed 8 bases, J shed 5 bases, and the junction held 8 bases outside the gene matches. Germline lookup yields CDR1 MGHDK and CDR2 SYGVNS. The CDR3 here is CASGNRGSYGYTF. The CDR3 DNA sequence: TGTGCCAGCGGGAACAGGGGTTCGTATGGCTACACCTTC.

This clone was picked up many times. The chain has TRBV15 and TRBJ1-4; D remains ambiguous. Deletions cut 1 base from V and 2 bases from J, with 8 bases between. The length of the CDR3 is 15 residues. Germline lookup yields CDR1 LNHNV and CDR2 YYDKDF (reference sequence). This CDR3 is CATSRGQVTNEKLFF. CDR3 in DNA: TGTGCCACCAGCAGAGGTCAGGTGACTAATGAAAAACTGTTTTTT.

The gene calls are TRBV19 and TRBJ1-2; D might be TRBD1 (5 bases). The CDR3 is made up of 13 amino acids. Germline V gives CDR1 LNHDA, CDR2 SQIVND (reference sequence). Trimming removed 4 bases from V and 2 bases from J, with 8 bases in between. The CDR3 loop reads CASSTDRNYGYTF. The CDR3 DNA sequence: TGTGCCAGTAGTACCGACAGAAACTATGGCTACACCTTC.

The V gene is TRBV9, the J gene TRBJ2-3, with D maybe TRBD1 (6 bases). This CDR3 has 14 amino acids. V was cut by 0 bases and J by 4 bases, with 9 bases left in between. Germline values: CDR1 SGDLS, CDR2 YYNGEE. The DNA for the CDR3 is TGTGCCAGCAGCGTAGTACAGGGTTCAGATACGCAGTATTTT. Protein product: CASSVVQGSDTQYF.